This T cell receptor (beta chain) was sequenced for a study of early stage breast cancer tumors. Study overall: Most invasive tumors, about 80% of the 16, were ER+/PR+/HER2-.

The protocol was immunoSEQ multiplex PCR, while the TCRdb copy is restricted to in-frame clones and leaves out a portion. The table has 25,000 to 35,000 clones, 80% seen once. Broader study findings: Bulk DNA sequencing of unsorted cells missed chain pairing and markers. Compared with adjacent normal breast tissue, tumors showed 2 to 2.5-fold greater T cell density and higher clonality. In about 90% of the 16 patients, blood comparison separated tumor from normal breast.

About this clone: The antigen is not known.

This CDR3 has 13 residues. CDR1 LNHDA and CDR2 SQIVND come from the germline V gene (reference sequence). J was trimmed by 8 bases and V by 9 bases; bases with no gene match: 8. The chain recombines TRBV19 with TRBJ1-4; 8 bases are a match to TRBD1. The sequence was collected from a person in their sixties or seventies with breast cancer. The specimen was blood. The CDR3: CASKQGVSEKLFF. In DNA, the CDR3 is TGTGCCAGCAAACAGGGGGTTAGCGAAAAACTGTTTTTT.